The rows below give T cell receptor beta chains drawn from one sample of a study of shared clonotypes between healthy human individuals. The method was immunoSEQ multiplex PCR; TCRdb's version includes in-frame clones alone and lacks a portion of them. The sample consists of about 2.2 million clones, 93% of them appearing once. Sequenced input: naive CD8+ T cells from PBMCs. These receptors were obtained from a man aged 18 to 29 in good health. Some clones in this sample may be carry-over from other donors' samples. CDR3s include the opening cysteine and the closing phenylalanine or tryptophan. The D gene is left open where the match is weak. The size entry is marked missing in some rows and otherwise reads once, few, many or a size class.

cdr3_length	d_call	v_call	clone_size	j_call	cdr3_aa
16	NA	TRBV5-1	NA	TRBJ2-1	CASSLGGSWAYNEQFF
15	NA	TRBV7-2	NA	TRBJ2-3	CASSLTQGGTDTQYF
15	TRBD1	TRBV27	NA	TRBJ1-1	CASSLSAGGYTEAFF
13	NA	TRBV14	NA	TRBJ2-1	CASSPSYGGEQFF
16	NA	TRBV9	NA	TRBJ2-5	CASSPRGDGREETQYF
11	NA	TRBV6-5	NA	TRBJ2-5	CASSSWETQYF
15	NA	TRBV4-1	once	TRBJ2-7	CASSQGEGVSYEQYF
14	NA	TRBV4-1	NA	TRBJ1-2	CASSQPGTGDGYTF
16	NA	TRBV28	NA	TRBJ2-7	CASTPQGPRDLYEQYF
13	NA	TRBV27	NA	TRBJ2-3	CASSPRGPDTQYF
15	TRBD2	TRBV7-6	NA	TRBJ2-5	CASSLLAGVKETQYF
17	TRBD2	TRBV4-3	NA	TRBJ2-3	CASSQAAARERGDTQYF
14	NA	TRBV9	NA	TRBJ1-2	CASSPGRANYGYTF
16	TRBD2	TRBV27	once	TRBJ2-7	CASSTPTTSGDYEQYF
16	NA	TRBV7-8	NA	TRBJ2-2	CASSFADIANTGELFF
13	NA	TRBV27	NA	TRBJ2-1	CASSLHRRNEQFF